Following are 25 T cell receptor beta chains from one sample sequenced in a study of cytomegalovirus exposure and HLA in healthy donors. This PCR relied on a set of 60 Vbeta primers and 13 Jbeta primers. Profiling relied on immunoSEQ multiplex PCR, and the TCRdb table lists in-frame clones only, not all of them. The table has roughly 130,000 clones, 81% seen once; the top ten hold around 0.7%. Sequenced: PBMCs. The receptor source for this set is a man aged 18 to 30 in good health and CMV-seronegative.

The gene calls are TRBV19 and TRBJ1-1; D remains ambiguous. The CDR3 loop spans 13 amino acids. Trimming stripped 3 bases from V and 5 bases from J, with 10 bases between. The germline V gene has CDR1 LNHDA and CDR2 SQIVND (reference sequence). CDR3 region: CASSINSQTEAFF. CDR3 sequence (DNA): TGTGCCAGTAGTATTAATAGTCAAACTGAAGCTTTCTTT.

The CDR3 spells CATSRGKGARTGELFF. In DNA form, the CDR3 reads TGTGCCACCAGCAGGGGGAAGGGGGCTCGGACCGGGGAGCTGTTTTTT. This chain uses TRBV15 with TRBJ2-2, with 7 bases identical to TRBD1. V lost 3 bases, J lost 5 bases, and 9 bases stayed unmatched. Looked up from germline, CDR1 is LNHNV and CDR2 is YYDKDF (reference sequence). The CDR3 runs to 16 residues. The entire variable domain, with the rest obtained from reference TRBV15 and TRBJ2-2, is as follows: DAMVIQNPRYQVTQFGKPVTLSCSQTLNHNVMYWYQQKSSQAPKLLFHYYDKDFNNEADTPDNFQSRRPNTSFCFLDIRSPGLGDTAMYLCATSRGKGARTGELFFGEGSRLTVL.

With regard to this clone: One end of the junction is discordant with germline, which a read error may explain. The same CDR3 arises from other DNA sequences in this sample as well. V and J are TRBV28 and TRBJ2-5, with a tentative D call TRBD1 (5 bases). The CDR3 length is 16 residues. Germline values: CDR1 MDHEN, CDR2 SYDVKM. The CDR3 coding sequence is TGTGCTAGCAAGACAAAGGGGTTTCCTCTTCAAGAGACCCAGTACTTC. Translation gives CASKTKGFPLQETQYF.

V gene TRBV4-1 combines with J gene TRBJ1-1, with D perhaps TRBD1 (5 bases). Trimming stripped 4 bases from V and 1 base from J, with 10 bases between. The germline V gene has CDR1 MGHRA and CDR2 YSYEKL. The CDR3 is made up of 14 amino acids. The CDR3 loop is CASSPPTGNTEAFF. CDR3 DNA: TGCGCCAGCAGCCCTCCCACAGGGAACACTGAAGCTTTCTTT.

The chain links TRBV30 to TRBJ2-5; D is uncertain. CDR1 GTSNPN and CDR2 SVGIG come from the germline V gene (reference sequence). V gave up 0 bases and J gave up 5 bases, with 7 bases separating them. CDR3 length: 12 residues. As DNA, the CDR3 is TGTGCCTGGAGTGTGACCGGGGAGACCCAGTACTTC. This translates into CAWSVTGETQYF.

V usage is TRBV7-2 and J usage is TRBJ2-5, with 9 nucleotides matching TRBD2. There are 16 residues in the CDR3. Germline lookup yields CDR1 SGHTA and CDR2 FQGNSA. The V gene end was trimmed by 0 bases and the J gene end by 3 bases; junction bases not matched to a gene: 5. This CDR3 is CASSLARIAGEETQYF. The CDR3 nucleotides read TGTGCCAGCAGCTTAGCTCGTATAGCGGGGGAAGAGACCCAGTACTTC.

This rearrangement joins TRBV7-9 to TRBJ1-1, with unresolved D. This CDR3 region has 14 residues. Trimming shortened V by 3 bases and J by 3 bases, and 11 bases separated the two germline ends. Germline lookup yields CDR1 SEHNR and CDR2 FQNEAQ (reference sequence). The CDR3 DNA is TGTGCCAGCAGCTTCATAGTTTCGTACACTGAAGCTTTCTTT. Translated: CASSFIVSYTEAFF. The variable domain in full, completed from reference TRBV7-9 and TRBJ1-1, reads DTGVSQNPRHKITKRGQNVTFRCDPISEHNRLYWYRQTLGQGPEFLTYFQNEAQLEKSRLLSDRFSAERPKGSFSTLEIQRTEQGDSAMYLCASSFIVSYTEAFFGQGTRLTVV.

The rearrangement joins TRBV19 to TRBJ1-1; D remains ambiguous. Trimming left V 3 bases short and J 3 bases short, with 8 bases between. CDR1 and CDR2 (germline): LNHDA, SQIVND (reference sequence). CDR3 length equals 13 residues. The CDR3: CASSIEVDTEAFF. The CDR3 nucleotides are TGTGCCAGTAGTATTGAGGTGGACACTGAAGCTTTCTTT.

The rearrangement uses TRBV14 and TRBJ1-2; TRBD1 matches at 8 bases. The CDR3 is 14 amino acids. J was trimmed by 6 bases and V by 1 base; bases with no gene match: 4. Germline CDR1 is SGHDN and CDR2 is FVKESK. CDR3 region: CASSQVGQGDGYTF. For the CDR3, the DNA is TGTGCCAGCAGCCAAGTAGGACAGGGAGATGGCTACACCTTC.

The rearrangement joins TRBV5-1 to TRBJ1-4; D is unresolved. CDR3 length equals 15 residues. With 4 bases removed from V and 0 bases from J, the gap between germline ends came to 10 bases. Per the germline V gene, CDR1 is SGHRS and CDR2 is YFSETQ. This chain's CDR3 is CASSPPGATNEKLFF. The CDR3 region has the DNA TGCGCCAGCAGCCCCCCCGGTGCAACTAATGAAAAACTGTTTTTT.

A few counts support this clone. This rearrangement joins TRBV9 to TRBJ2-2; D gene ambiguous. The CDR3 contains 15 residues. Trimming cost V 0 bases and J 2 bases, with 8 bases left between them. Looked up from germline, CDR1 is SGDLS and CDR2 is YYNGEE. CDR3 DNA sequence: TGTGCCAGCAGCGTAGCCCAGGATAACACCGGGGAGCTGTTTTTT. Translating gives CASSVAQDNTGELFF.

This clone was found a few times. The rearrangement uses TRBV6-5 and TRBJ2-6; tentatively, D is TRBD1 (5 bases). Germline V CDR1 and CDR2: MNHEY, SVGAGI. Trimming removed 0 bases at V and 2 bases at J, with 5 bases between. The CDR3 has 15 amino acids. The CDR3 reads CASSYSRAGANVLTF. The DNA of the CDR3 is TGTGCCAGCAGTTACTCCAGGGCTGGGGCCAACGTCCTGACTTTC.

The CDR3 region is CASSFGGNTEAFF. The CDR3 DNA is TGTGCCAGCAGTTTCGGCGGGAACACTGAAGCTTTCTTT. The chain uses TRBV6-5 and TRBJ1-1; D is unclear. Germline lookup yields CDR1 MNHEY and CDR2 SVGAGI. The CDR3 is made up of 13 amino acids. V was cut by 4 bases and J by 1 base, with 7 bases left in between.

The chain uses TRBV29-1 and TRBJ2-7, with 8 bases that match TRBD1. The CDR3 spans 16 residues. Germline V gives CDR1 SQVTM, CDR2 ANQGSEA. The junction had 15 bases not matched to a gene; V was cut back by 3 bases and J by 5 bases. The CDR3 reads CSVEIAGTGDLDEQYF. For the CDR3, the DNA is TGCAGCGTTGAGATCGCAGGGACAGGCGATTTGGACGAGCAGTACTTC.

The genes are TRBV5-4 and TRBJ2-7; TRBD1 aligns across 7 bases. With 5 bases clipped from V and 2 bases from J, the junction kept 4 bases outside the gene matches. Per germline, CDR1 SGHNT and CDR2 YYREEE (reference sequence). The CDR3 spans 13 residues. The CDR3 region is CASRTGITYEQYF. The CDR3 DNA follows: TGTGCCAGCAGGACAGGGATAACCTACGAGCAGTACTTC.

The V gene is TRBV7-2, the J gene TRBJ2-7; no firm D call. The CDR3 extends over 14 amino acids. Germline V gene data show CDR1 as SGHTA and CDR2 as FQGNSA. V dropped 5 bases and J dropped 3 bases, with 14 bases sitting between them. The CDR3 DNA sequence: TGTGCCAGCAGCCTTATAGGAACTATCTACGAGCAGTACTTC. It is translated as CASSLIGTIYEQYF.

This chain joins TRBV5-1 and TRBJ1-1; D is unclear. The ends were cut back, 4 bases at V and 0 bases at J, with 13 bases in the middle. This CDR3 region has 15 residues. Germline lookup yields CDR1 SGHRS and CDR2 YFSETQ. DNA for the CDR3: TGCGCCAGCAGCGATGGACGGGGAATGAACACTGAAGCTTTCTTT. Its translation: CASSDGRGMNTEAFF.

This sequence joins TRBV5-1 and TRBJ2-7; 8 nucleotides align to TRBD1. V lost 4 bases, J lost 3 bases, and 6 bases stayed unmatched. The CDR3 consists of 14 residues. The germline gives CDR1 SGHRS, CDR2 YFSETQ. CDR3 residues: CASSRGGQDYEQYF. DNA for the CDR3: TGCGCCAGCAGCCGAGGGGGACAGGACTACGAGCAGTACTTC.

This rearrangement joins TRBV2 to TRBJ1-5, with D possibly TRBD1 on 6 matching bases. This CDR3 contains 12 residues. The V gene's germline CDR1 is SNHLY and CDR2 FYNNEI. Trimming shortened V by 11 bases and J by 3 bases, and 11 bases separated the two germline ends. The CDR3 region has the DNA TGTGCCGAGGGGGGGCTCAATCAGCCCCAGCATTTT. Its translation is CAEGGLNQPQHF.

The chain recombines TRBV6-5 with TRBJ1-1; D is uncertain. The V end lost 5 bases, the J end lost 5 bases, and 15 bases lay between the germline ends. Germline loops: CDR1 MNHEY, CDR2 SVGAGI. The CDR3 sequence is 14 residues long. CDR3 amino acids: CASSGRGRGTEAFF. The CDR3 nucleotides are TGTGCCAGCAGTGGGAGAGGGCGGGGAACTGAAGCTTTCTTT.

This clone was detected only a few times. This rearrangement joins TRBV5-6 to TRBJ1-1; no clear D. V was trimmed by 2 bases and J by 8 bases, leaving 13 bases between them. Germline lookup yields CDR1 SGHDT and CDR2 YYEEEE. The CDR3 has 13 amino acids. CDR3 sequence: CASSFQPDTEAFF. The CDR3 DNA reads as TGTGCCAGCAGCTTTCAACCAGATACCGAAGCTTTCTTT. The full variable domain, rest sourced from reference TRBV5-6 and TRBJ1-1, is DAGVTQSPTHLIKTRGQQVTLRCSPKSGHDTVSWYQQALGQGPQFIFQYYEEEERQRGNFPDRFSGHQFPNYSSELNVNALLLGDSALYLCASSFQPDTEAFFGQGTRLTVV.

As concerns this clone: One end of the junction is discordant with germline, which a read error may explain. The chain couples TRBV30 to TRBJ2-7; 9 bases agree with TRBD1. The germline V gene encodes CDR1 GTSNPN and CDR2 SVGIG (reference sequence). The length of the CDR3 is 16 residues. CDR3 sequence: CAWTSRRTGDLYEQYF. In DNA form, the CDR3 reads TGTGCCTGGACCTCTAGGAGGACAGGGGATCTCTACGAACAGTACTTC.

The chain employs TRBV7-9 and TRBJ1-2; D gene uncertain. Between the trimmed V and J ends, which lost 4 bases and 8 bases, there was a span of 23 bases. The CDR3 totals 16 residues. Germline values: CDR1 SEHNR, CDR2 FQNEAQ (reference sequence). The CDR3 coding sequence is TGTGCCAGCAGCTCAACCCCTAGGGCGGGCCTAGGGGGCTACACCTTC. Translating it yields CASSSTPRAGLGGYTF.

The chain has TRBV30 and TRBJ1-4; D gene unclear. Trimming took off 2 bases at V and 3 bases at J, with 10 bases between the two ends. The V gene's germline CDR1 is GTSNPN and CDR2 SVGIG (reference sequence). The CDR3 has 14 amino acids. The CDR3 loop reads CAWSLRKANEKLFF. DNA for the CDR3: TGTGCCTGGAGTCTACGAAAAGCTAATGAAAAACTGTTTTTT.

The V and J genes are TRBV2 and TRBJ1-3; TRBD1 matches 7 bases. Germline V gene sequence: CDR1 SNHLY, CDR2 FYNNEI. Unmatched junction bases numbered 9, after V lost 3 bases and J lost 4 bases. The length of the CDR3 is 16 residues. In nucleotides, the CDR3 is TGTGCCAGCAGTGATAGGGGGCAGGGAACAGGAAACACCATATATTTT. It is translated as CASSDRGQGTGNTIYF.